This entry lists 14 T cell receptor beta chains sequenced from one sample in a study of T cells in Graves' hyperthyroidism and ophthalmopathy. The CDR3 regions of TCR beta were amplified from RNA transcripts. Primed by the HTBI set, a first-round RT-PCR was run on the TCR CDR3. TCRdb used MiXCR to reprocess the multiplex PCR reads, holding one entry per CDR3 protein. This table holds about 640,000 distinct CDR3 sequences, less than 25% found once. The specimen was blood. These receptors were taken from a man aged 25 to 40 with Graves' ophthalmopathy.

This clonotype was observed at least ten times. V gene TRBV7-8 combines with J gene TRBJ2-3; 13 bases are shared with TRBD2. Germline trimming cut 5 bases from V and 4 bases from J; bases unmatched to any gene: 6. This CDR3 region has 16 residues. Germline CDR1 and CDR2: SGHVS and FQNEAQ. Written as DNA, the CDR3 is TGTGCCAGCAGCCCTAGGACTAGCGGGAGCCCAGATACGCAGTATTTT. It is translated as CASSPRTSGSPDTQYF.

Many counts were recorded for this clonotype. The chain's CDR3 is CASTKGGLAGVYQETQYF. The CDR3 bases are TGTGCCAGCACCAAAGGGGGACTAGCGGGAGTGTACCAAGAGACCCAGTACTTC. The rearrangement uses TRBV2 and TRBJ2-5; 14 bases are shared with TRBD2. The junction had 10 bases not matched to a gene; V was cut back by 7 bases and J by 0 bases. CDR3 length: 18 residues. Germline-derived CDR1 and CDR2 are SNHLY and FYNNEI. Full variable domain (outside the CDR3, taken from reference TRBV2 and TRBJ2-5): EPEVTQTPSHQVTQMGQEVILRCVPISNHLYFYWYRQILGQKVEFLVSFYNNEISEKSEIFDDQFSVERPDGSNFTLKIRSTKLEDSAMYFCASTKGGLAGVYQETQYFGPGTRLLVL.

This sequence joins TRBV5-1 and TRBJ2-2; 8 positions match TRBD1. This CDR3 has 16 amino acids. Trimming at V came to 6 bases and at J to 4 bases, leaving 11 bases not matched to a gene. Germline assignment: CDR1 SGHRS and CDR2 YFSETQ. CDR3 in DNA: TGCGCCAGCAAAGCCATACAGGGGGAAGGCACCGGGGAGCTGTTTTTT. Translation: CASKAIQGEGTGELFF. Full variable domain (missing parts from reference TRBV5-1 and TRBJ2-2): KAGVTQTPRYLIKTRGQQVTLSCSPISGHRSVSWYQQTPGQGLQFLFEYFSETQRNKGNFPGRFSGRQFSNSRSEMNVSTLELGDSALYLCASKAIQGEGTGELFFGEGSRLTVL.

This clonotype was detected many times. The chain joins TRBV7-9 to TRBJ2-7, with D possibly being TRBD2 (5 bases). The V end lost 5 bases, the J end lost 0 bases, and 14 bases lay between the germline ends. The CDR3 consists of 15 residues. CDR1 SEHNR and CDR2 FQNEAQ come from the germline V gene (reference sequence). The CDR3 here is CASSPGEPSSYEQYF. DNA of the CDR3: TGTGCCAGCAGCCCCGGGGAGCCCAGCTCCTACGAGCAGTACTTC.

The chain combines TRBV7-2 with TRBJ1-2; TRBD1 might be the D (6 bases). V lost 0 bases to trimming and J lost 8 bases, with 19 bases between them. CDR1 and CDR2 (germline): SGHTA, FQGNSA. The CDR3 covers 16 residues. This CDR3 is CASSLALGGRAIGYTF. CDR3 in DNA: TGTGCCAGCAGCTTAGCGCTTGGGGGGCGCGCTATCGGCTACACCTTC.

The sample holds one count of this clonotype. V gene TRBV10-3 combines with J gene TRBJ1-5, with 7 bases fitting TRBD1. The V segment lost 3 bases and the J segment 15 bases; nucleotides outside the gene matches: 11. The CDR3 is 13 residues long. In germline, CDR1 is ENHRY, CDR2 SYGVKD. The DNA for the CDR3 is TGTGCCATCAGTGACCCACACAGGGGTTTTATGCATTTT. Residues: CAISDPHRGFMHF.

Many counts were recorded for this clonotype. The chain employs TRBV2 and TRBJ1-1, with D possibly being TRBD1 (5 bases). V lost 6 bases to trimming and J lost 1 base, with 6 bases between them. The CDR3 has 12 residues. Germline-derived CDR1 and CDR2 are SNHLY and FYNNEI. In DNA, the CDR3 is TGTGCCAGCAGGGGGGGGAACACTGAAGCTTTCTTT. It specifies CASRGGNTEAFF. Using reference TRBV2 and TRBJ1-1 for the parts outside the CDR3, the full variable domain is EPEVTQTPSHQVTQMGQEVILRCVPISNHLYFYWYRQILGQKVEFLVSFYNNEISEKSEIFDDQFSVERPDGSNFTLKIRSTKLEDSAMYFCASRGGNTEAFFGQGTRLTVV.

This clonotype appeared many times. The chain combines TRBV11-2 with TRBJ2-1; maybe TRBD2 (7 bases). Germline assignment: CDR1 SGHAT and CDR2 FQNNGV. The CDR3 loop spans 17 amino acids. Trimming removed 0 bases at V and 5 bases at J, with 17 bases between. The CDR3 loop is CASSLDPGGRLHNEQFF. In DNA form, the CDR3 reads TGTGCCAGCAGCTTAGACCCGGGGGGCCGGCTACACAATGAGCAGTTCTTC.

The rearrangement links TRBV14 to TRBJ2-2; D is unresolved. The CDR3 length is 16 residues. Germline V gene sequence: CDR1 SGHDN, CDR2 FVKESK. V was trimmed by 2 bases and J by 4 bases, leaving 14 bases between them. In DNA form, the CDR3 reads TGTGCCAGCAGCCAACTAGGGATAGCCGGCACCGGGGAGCTGTTTTTT. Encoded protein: CASSQLGIAGTGELFF.

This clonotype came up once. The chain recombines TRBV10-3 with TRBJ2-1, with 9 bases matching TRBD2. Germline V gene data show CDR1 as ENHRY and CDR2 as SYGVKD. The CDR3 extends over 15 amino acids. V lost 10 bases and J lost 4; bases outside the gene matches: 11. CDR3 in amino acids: CATLPGGRVYNEQFF. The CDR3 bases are TGTGCCACCCTACCAGGCGGGAGGGTATACAATGAGCAGTTCTTC.

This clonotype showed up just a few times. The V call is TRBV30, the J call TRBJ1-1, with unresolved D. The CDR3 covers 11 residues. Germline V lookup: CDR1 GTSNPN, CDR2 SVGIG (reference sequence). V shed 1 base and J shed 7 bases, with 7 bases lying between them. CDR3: CAWSEPIEAFF. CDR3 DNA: TGTGCCTGGAGTGAGCCTATTGAAGCTTTCTTT.

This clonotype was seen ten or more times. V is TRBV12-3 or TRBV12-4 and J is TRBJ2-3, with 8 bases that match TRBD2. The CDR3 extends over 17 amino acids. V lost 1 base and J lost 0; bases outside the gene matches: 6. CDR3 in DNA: TGTGCCAGCAGTTTAGATTCGCCTAGCGGGAGCACAGATACGCAGTATTTT. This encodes CASSLDSPSGSTDTQYF.

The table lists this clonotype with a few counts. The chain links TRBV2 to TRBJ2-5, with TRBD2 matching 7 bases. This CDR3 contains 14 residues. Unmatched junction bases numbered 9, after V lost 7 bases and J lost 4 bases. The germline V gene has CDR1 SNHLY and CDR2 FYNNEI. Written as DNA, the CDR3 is TGTGCCAGCAATCCACTAGCGAGCGGAGAGACCCAGTACTTC. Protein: CASNPLASGETQYF.

The CDR3 sequence: CSVPIPAQETQYF. The CDR3 DNA follows: TGCAGCGTCCCGATCCCAGCACAAGAGACCCAGTACTTC. The chain carries TRBV29-1 and TRBJ2-5; D is ambiguous. CDR3 length: 13 residues. CDR1 and CDR2 from the germline V gene are SQVTM and ANQGSEA. The V end lost 6 bases, the J end lost 2 bases, and 13 bases lay between the germline ends. Looking up the rest from reference TRBV29-1 and TRBJ2-5 gives the full variable domain: SAVISQKPSRDICQRGTSLTIQCQVDSQVTMMFWYRQQPGQSLTLIATANQGSEATYESGFVIDKFPISRPNLTFSTLTVSNMSPEDSSIYLCSVPIPAQETQYFGPGTRLLVL.